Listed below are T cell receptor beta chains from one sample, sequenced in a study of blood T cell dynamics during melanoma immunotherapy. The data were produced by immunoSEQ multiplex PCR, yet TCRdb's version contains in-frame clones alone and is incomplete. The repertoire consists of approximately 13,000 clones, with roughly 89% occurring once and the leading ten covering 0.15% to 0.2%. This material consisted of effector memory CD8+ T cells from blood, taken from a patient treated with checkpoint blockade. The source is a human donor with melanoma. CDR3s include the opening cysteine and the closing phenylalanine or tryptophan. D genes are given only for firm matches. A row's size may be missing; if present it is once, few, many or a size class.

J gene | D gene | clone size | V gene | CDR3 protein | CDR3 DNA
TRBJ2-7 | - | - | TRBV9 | CASSVGQSNEQYF | TGTGCCAGCAGCGTAGGCCAGAGCAACGAGCAGTACTTC
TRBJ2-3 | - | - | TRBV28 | CASSGGTDTQYF | TGTGCCAGCAGCGGGGGCACAGATACGCAGTATTTT
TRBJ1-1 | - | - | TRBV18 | CASSPPSRGVTEAFF | TGTGCCAGCTCACCACCGAGTAGAGGGGTAACTGAAGCTTTCTTT
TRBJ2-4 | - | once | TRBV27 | CASSKRDRIQYF | TGTGCCAGCAGTAAGAGGGACCGCATTCAGTACTTC
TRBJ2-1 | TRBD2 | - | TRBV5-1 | CASSLALAGGPDEQFF | TGCGCCAGCAGCTTGGCGTTAGCGGGAGGACCCGATGAGCAGTTCTTC
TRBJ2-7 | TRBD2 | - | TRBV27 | CASSWGTSGSDEQYF | TGTGCCAGCAGTTGGGGGACTAGCGGGAGCGACGAGCAGTACTTC
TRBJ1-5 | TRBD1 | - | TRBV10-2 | CASSRKQGPGGNQPQHF | TGCGCCAGCAGTAGAAAACAGGGGCCGGGGGGCAATCAGCCCCAGCATTTT
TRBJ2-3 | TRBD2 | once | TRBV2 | CASRGGLAGVTDTQYF | TGTGCCAGCAGGGGGGGACTAGCGGGAGTCACAGATACGCAGTATTTT
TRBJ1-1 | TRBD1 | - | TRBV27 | CASSVAGGWNTEAFF | TGTGCCAGCAGTGTCGCAGGGGGCTGGAACACTGAAGCTTTCTTT
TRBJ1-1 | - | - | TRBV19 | CASSTGGSGTEAFF | TGTGCCAGTAGTACGGGGGGTTCAGGCACTGAAGCTTTCTTT
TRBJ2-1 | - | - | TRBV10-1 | CASSEGPGYSSHEQFF | TGCGCCAGCAGTGAGGGCCCAGGCTACTCCAGCCATGAGCAGTTCTTC
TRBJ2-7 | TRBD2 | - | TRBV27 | CASSPRGAAEQYF | TGTGCCAGCAGTCCGCGGGGGGCTGCGGAGCAGTACTTC
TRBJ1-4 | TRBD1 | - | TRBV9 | CASSAGQGGEKLFF | TGTGCCAGCAGCGCGGGACAGGGGGGTGAAAAACTGTTTTTT
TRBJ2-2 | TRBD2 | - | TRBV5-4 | CASRPGLAGGPGDTGELFF | TGTGCCAGCAGACCGGGACTAGCGGGAGGGCCGGGGGACACCGGGGAGCTGTTTTTT
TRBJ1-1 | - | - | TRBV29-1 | CSVPPGMNTEAFF | TGCAGCGTCCCGCCGGGCATGAACACTGAAGCTTTCTTT
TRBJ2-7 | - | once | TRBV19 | CASSIRGGVYEQYF | TGTGCCAGTAGTATAAGAGGGGGGGTCTACGAGCAGTACTTC
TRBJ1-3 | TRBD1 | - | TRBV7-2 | CASSPRDRAAGNTIYF | TGTGCCAGCAGCCCCCGGGACAGGGCGGCTGGAAACACCATATATTTT
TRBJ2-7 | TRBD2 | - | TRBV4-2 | CASSQEASGSYEQYF | TGTGCCAGCAGCCAAGAGGCTAGCGGGAGCTACGAGCAGTACTTC
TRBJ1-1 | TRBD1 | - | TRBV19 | CASSPQGAIFTEAFF | TGTGCCAGTAGTCCCCAGGGGGCTATTTTCACTGAAGCTTTCTTT
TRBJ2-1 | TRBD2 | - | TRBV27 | CASSLSGTSANNEQFF | TGTGCCAGCAGTTTATCGGGGACTAGCGCCAACAATGAGCAGTTCTTC
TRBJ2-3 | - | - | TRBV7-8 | CASSSSPGGGTDTQYF | TGTGCCAGCAGCTCTAGCCCCGGGGGTGGCACAGATACGCAGTATTTT
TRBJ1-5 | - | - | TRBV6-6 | CASSPNSNQPQHF | TGTGCCAGCAGCCCCAATAGCAATCAGCCCCAGCATTTT
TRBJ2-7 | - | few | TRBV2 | CASRSGPTYEQYF | TGTGCCAGCAGAAGCGGGCCGACCTACGAGCAGTACTTC
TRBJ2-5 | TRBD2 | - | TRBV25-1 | CASMVRGLAGKETQYF | TGTGCCAGCATGGTAAGAGGGCTAGCGGGAAAAGAGACCCAGTACTTC
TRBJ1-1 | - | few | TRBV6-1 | CASSESGQNTEAFF | TGTGCCAGCAGTGAAAGCGGCCAGAACACTGAAGCTTTCTTT
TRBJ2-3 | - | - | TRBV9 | CASSVVGDTQYF | TGTGCCAGCAGCGTAGTAGGAGATACGCAGTATTTT
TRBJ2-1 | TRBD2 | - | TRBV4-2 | CASSQVPSGSPSYNEQFF | TGTGCCAGCAGCCAAGTTCCCAGCGGGAGTCCCTCCTACAATGAGCAGTTCTTC
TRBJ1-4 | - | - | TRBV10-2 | CASSESSNNEKLFF | TGCGCCAGCAGTGAGTCCAGTAATAATGAAAAACTGTTTTTT
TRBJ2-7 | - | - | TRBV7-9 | CASSYLDSSYEQYF | TGTGCCAGCAGCTATCTGGACAGCTCCTACGAGCAGTACTTC
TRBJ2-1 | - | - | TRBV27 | CASSLDALYNEQFF | TGTGCCAGCAGCCTAGACGCACTCTACAATGAGCAGTTCTTC
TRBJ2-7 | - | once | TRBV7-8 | CASSLAARGNEQYF | TGTGCCAGCAGCTTAGCGGCCCGGGGGAACGAGCAGTACTTC
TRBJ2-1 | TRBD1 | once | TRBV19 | CASSQEGARNEQFF | TGTGCCAGTAGTCAAGAGGGGGCTCGGAATGAGCAGTTCTTC
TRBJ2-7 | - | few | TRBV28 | CASSPSSYEQYF | TGTGCCAGCAGTCCCAGTTCCTACGAGCAGTACTTC
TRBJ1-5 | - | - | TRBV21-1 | CASSKGQGIRSNQPQHF | TGTGCCAGCAGCAAAGGGCAAGGGATCAGGAGCAATCAGCCCCAGCATTTT
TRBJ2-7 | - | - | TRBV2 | CASSDGAYEQYF | TGTGCCAGCAGTGACGGCGCCTACGAGCAGTACTTC
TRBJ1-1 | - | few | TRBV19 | CASRTGGRNTEAFF | TGTGCCAGTAGGACTGGGGGGCGCAACACTGAAGCTTTCTTT
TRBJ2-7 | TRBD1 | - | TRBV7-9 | CASSADRDRYEQYF | TGTGCCAGCAGCGCCGACAGGGATCGATACGAGCAGTACTTC
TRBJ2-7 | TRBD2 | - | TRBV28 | CASSFNPYSGSYEQYF | TGTGCCAGCAGTTTTAACCCCTATAGCGGGAGTTACGAGCAGTACTTC
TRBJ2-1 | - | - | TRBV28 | CASSYPPGSSYNEQFF | TGTGCCAGCAGTTACCCCCCCGGGAGCTCCTACAATGAGCAGTTCTTC
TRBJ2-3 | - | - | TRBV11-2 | CASSLRPPALSTDTQYF | TGTGCCAGCAGCTTACGGCCGCCCGCCCTTAGCACAGATACGCAGTATTTT
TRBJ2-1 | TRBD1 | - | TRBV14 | CASSLQGVGNEQFF | TGTGCCAGCAGCCTACAGGGGGTCGGGAATGAGCAGTTCTTC
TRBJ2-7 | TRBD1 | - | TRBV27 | CASSLSRTGYEQYF | TGTGCCAGCAGTTTATCCCGGACAGGCTACGAGCAGTACTTC
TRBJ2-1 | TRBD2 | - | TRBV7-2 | CASSLFTSGEPNEQFF | TGTGCCAGCAGCTTATTCACTAGCGGGGAACCCAATGAGCAGTTCTTC
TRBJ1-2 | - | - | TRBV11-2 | CASSLGTGLYGYTF | TGTGCCAGCAGCTTAGGCACAGGACTTTATGGCTACACCTTC
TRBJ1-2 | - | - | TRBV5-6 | CASSFRRVTNYGYTF | TGTGCCAGCAGCTTTCGCAGGGTCACTAACTATGGCTACACCTTC
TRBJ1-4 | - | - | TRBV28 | CASSDKRGATNEKLFF | TGTGCCAGCAGTGATAAACGGGGGGCAACTAATGAAAAACTGTTTTTT
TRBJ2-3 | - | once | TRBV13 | CASSLQISSTDTQYF | TGTGCCAGCAGCTTACAAATAAGTAGCACAGATACGCAGTATTTT
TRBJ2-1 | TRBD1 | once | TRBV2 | CASSEGQGYNEQFF | TGTGCCAGCAGTGAAGGACAGGGGTACAATGAGCAGTTCTTC
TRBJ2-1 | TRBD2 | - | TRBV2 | CASSDPASGTYNEQFF | TGTGCCAGCAGTGACCCCGCTAGCGGGACCTACAATGAGCAGTTCTTC
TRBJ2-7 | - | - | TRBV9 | CASSVGGSRSYEQYF | TGTGCCAGCAGCGTAGGAGGAAGCAGGTCCTACGAGCAGTACTTC
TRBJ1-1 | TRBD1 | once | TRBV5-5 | CASSQGQGYMNTEAFF | TGTGCCAGCAGCCAAGGACAGGGATACATGAACACTGAAGCTTTCTTT
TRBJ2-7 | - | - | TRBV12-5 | CASGPADTSYEQYF | TGTGCTAGTGGCCCCGCCGACACCTCCTACGAGCAGTACTTC
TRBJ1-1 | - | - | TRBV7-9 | CASSFPINTEAFF | TGTGCCAGCAGCTTCCCCATAAACACTGAAGCTTTCTTT
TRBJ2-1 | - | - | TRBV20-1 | CSASSRDAQFF | TGCAGTGCTAGTTCTAGGGACGCGCAGTTCTTC